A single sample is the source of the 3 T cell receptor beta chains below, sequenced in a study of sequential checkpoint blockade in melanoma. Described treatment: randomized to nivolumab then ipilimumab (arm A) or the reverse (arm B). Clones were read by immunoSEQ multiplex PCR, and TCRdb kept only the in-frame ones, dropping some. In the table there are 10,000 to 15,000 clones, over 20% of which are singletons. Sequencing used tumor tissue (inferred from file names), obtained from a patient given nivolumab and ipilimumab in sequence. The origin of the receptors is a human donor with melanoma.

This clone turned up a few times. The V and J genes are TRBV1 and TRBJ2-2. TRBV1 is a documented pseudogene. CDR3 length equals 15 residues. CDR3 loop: CASSRGTLSTGELFF. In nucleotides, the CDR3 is TGCGCCAGCAGCCGGGGTACGCTGAGCACCGGGGAGCTGTTTTTT.

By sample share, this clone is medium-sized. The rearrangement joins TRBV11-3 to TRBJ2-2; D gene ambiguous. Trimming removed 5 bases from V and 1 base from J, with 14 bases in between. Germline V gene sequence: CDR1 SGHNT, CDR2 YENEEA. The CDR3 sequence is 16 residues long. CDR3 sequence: CASSLVKLLNTGELFF. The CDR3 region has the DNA TGTGCCAGCAGCCTTGTTAAGCTGCTGAACACCGGGGAGCTGTTTTTT.

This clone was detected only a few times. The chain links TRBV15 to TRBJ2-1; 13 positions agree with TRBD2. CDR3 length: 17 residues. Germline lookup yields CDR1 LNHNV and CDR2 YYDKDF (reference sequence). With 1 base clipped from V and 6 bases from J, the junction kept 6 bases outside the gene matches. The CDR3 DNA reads TGTGCCACCAGCAGAGGTCCCGGGACTAGCGGGGCCAATGAGCAGTTCTTC. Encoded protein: CATSRGPGTSGANEQFF. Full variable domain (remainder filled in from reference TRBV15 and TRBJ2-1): DAMVIQNPRYQVTQFGKPVTLSCSQTLNHNVMYWYQQKSSQAPKLLFHYYDKDFNNEADTPDNFQSRRPNTSFCFLDIRSPGLGDTAMYLCATSRGPGTSGANEQFFGPGTRLTVL.